A selection of T cell receptor beta chains follows, all from one sample in a study of blood T cell repertoires in COVID-19. The protocol was immunoSEQ multiplex PCR, while the TCRdb copy is restricted to in-frame clones and leaves out a portion. The data contain 300,000 to 400,000 clones, approximately 91% of them singletons. Material: PBMCs or T cells enriched from blood (not recorded which). The origin of the receptors is a woman in her 30s who had been exposed to COVID-19. CDR3s leave out the opening cysteine and the closing phenylalanine or tryptophan. Each record gives: V gene, CDR3 protein.

V gene: TRBV11-2; CDR3 protein: ASSLAQGGAYIEAF
V gene: TRBV5-4; CDR3 protein: ASSTPGLAGDEQY
V gene: TRBV19; CDR3 protein: ASRTRATYGYT
V gene: TRBV5-1; CDR3 protein: ASSLGGAANQPQH
V gene: TRBV4-3; CDR3 protein: ASSQDRGPYEQY
V gene: TRBV19; CDR3 protein: ASSIAGRGTIPGELF
V gene: TRBV13; CDR3 protein: ASSPGTGGPQGPPVTLYYGYT
V gene: TRBV7-8; CDR3 protein: ASSLIGGGHYGYT
V gene: TRBV5-1; CDR3 protein: ASSSGVPSYEQY
V gene: TRBV6-1; CDR3 protein: ASSEAGGLQAF
V gene: TRBV7-8; CDR3 protein: ASSMSVTSVETQY
V gene: TRBV3-1/TRBV3-2; CDR3 protein: ASSQADSGPH
V gene: TRBV12-5; CDR3 protein: ASGLQRTGNQPQH
V gene: TRBV19; CDR3 protein: ASTLGLNTEAF
V gene: TRBV5-1; CDR3 protein: ASSYRVGYEQY
V gene: TRBV6-5; CDR3 protein: ASSSTGDNSPLH
V gene: TRBV28; CDR3 protein: ASSSRTGLGGTNEKLF
V gene: TRBV5-8; CDR3 protein: ASSSWAETQY
V gene: TRBV6-5; CDR3 protein: ASSYGGDRAFEKLF
V gene: TRBV5-4; CDR3 protein: ASSLVGGNNEQF
V gene: TRBV14; CDR3 protein: ASSQDSGTGGFYGYT
V gene: TRBV3-1/TRBV3-2; CDR3 protein: ASSQDQYGYT
V gene: TRBV3-1/TRBV3-2; CDR3 protein: ASSQLMGGRSSGYGYT
V gene: TRBV19; CDR3 protein: ASSWRGDSYEQY
V gene: TRBV9; CDR3 protein: ASSVGDERGDTQY
V gene: TRBV5-4; CDR3 protein: ASSLGQGYEQF
V gene: TRBV7-8; CDR3 protein: ASSGRTPQGGYT
V gene: TRBV5-1; CDR3 protein: ASSLWRQGRGLDEKLF
V gene: TRBV7-9; CDR3 protein: ASSRDRVGTEAF